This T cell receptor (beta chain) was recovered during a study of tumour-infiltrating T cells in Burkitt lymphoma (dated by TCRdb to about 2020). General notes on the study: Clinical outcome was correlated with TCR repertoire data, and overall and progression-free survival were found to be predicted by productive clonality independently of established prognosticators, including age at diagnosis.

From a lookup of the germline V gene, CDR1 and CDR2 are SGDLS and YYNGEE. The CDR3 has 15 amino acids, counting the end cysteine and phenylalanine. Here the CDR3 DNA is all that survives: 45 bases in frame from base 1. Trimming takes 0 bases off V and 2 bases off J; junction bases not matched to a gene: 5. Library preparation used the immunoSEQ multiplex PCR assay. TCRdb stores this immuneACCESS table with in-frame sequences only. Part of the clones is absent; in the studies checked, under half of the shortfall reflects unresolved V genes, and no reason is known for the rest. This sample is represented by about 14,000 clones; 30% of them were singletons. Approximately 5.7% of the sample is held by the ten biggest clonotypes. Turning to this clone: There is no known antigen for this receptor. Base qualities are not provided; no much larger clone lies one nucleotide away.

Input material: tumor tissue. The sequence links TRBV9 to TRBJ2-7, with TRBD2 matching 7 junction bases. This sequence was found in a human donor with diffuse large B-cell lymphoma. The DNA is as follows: TGTGCCAGCAGCGTAGGACTAGCCAACCCCTACGAGCAGTACTTC. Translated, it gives CASSVGLANPYEQYF.